This T cell receptor beta chain was retrieved from a study of T-cell reconstitution after alpha-beta-depleted transplantation in children. CDR1 is MNHNS and CDR2 is SASEGT in the germline V gene. V was shortened by 5 bases and J by 2 bases, with 10 bases between the two germline ends. The CDR3 has 14 amino acids. Molecular barcoding with unique molecular identifiers was used for the TCRbeta library. TCRdb independently ran MiXCR on the PCR reads; one entry per CDR3 protein. The sample lists 350,000 to 400,000 distinct CDR3 sequences, roughly 22% seen once, with less than 4.5% in the top ten. V and J are TRBV6-1 and TRBJ2-1; D not certain. The source is a human donor who donated a stem cell graft to a child with acute myeloid leukemia. The sample in question was PBMCs from the stem cell graft donor, obtained from the stem cell graft. The CDR3 is CASSRTFPYNEQFF. CDR3 nucleotide sequence: TGTGCCAGCAGTCGGACGTTCCCCTACAATGAGCAGTTCTTC.